These 19 T cell receptor beta chains were sequenced from one sample in a study of blood T cells in healthy people across ages. Primers used in a second PCR of about 7 to 12 cycles were a sample-barcoded 5' primer and a J-beta primer mix. Using its own MiXCR run on the 5' RACE reads, TCRdb lists one record per CDR3 protein. The data show around 800,000 distinct CDR3 sequences, 62% seen once. The sample comprised blood. These receptor sequences come from a man under 40 in good health.

There are a few counts of this clonotype. This rearrangement joins TRBV7-2 to TRBJ2-7; weak D call: TRBD1 (6 bases). CDR1 SGHTA and CDR2 FQGNSA come from the germline V gene. V lost 7 bases and J 2 bases, leaving 15 bases between the germline ends. The CDR3 length is 14 residues. In nucleotides, the CDR3 is TGTGCCAGCACCATATTGGGGGCAACCTACGAGCAGTACTTC. Amino acid sequence: CASTILGATYEQYF.

The chain is built from TRBV7-9 and TRBJ2-5; 12 nucleotides align to TRBD2. The J call may be mistaken, given a closer DNA end match to TRBJ2-7. The CDR3 loop spans 15 amino acids. Germline values: CDR1 SEHNR, CDR2 FQNEAQ (reference sequence). The CDR3 loop reads CASSGGLAGTDEQYF. CDR3 nucleotides: TGTGCCAGCAGCGGAGGACTAGCGGGGACCGACGAGCAGTACTTC.

V usage is TRBV27 and J usage is TRBJ2-2, with TRBD2 matching over 10 bases. Germline assignment: CDR1 MNHEY and CDR2 SMNVEV (reference sequence). Germline trimming cut 4 bases from V and 6 bases from J; bases unmatched to any gene: 11. CDR3 length equals 17 residues. CDR3 sequence reads: CASSSSGLAGVPGELFF. The CDR3 region has the DNA TGTGCCAGCAGTTCCTCGGGGCTAGCGGGGGTCCCCGGGGAGCTGTTTTTT.

This chain uses TRBV21-1 with TRBJ1-6; TRBD1 is taken as the D call from the table, unchecked against the DNA. TRBV21-1 counts as a pseudogene. The CDR3 is 15 amino acids. In nucleotides, the CDR3 is TGTGCCAGCAGCCACCGTCCCCACTATAATTCACCCCTCCACTTT. Protein sequence: CASSHRPHYNSPLHF.

CDR3 residues: CATRSDRAAYNSPLHF. The CDR3 nucleotides are TGTGCCACCAGAAGCGACAGGGCTGCCTATAATTCACCCCTCCACTTT. The chain carries TRBV15 and TRBJ1-6; TRBD1 matches at 7 bases. Germline loops: CDR1 LNHNV, CDR2 YYDKDF (reference sequence). The CDR3 has 16 amino acids. The junction had 7 bases not matched to a gene; V was cut back by 6 bases and J by 2 bases. Full variable domain (outside the CDR3, taken from reference TRBV15 and TRBJ1-6): DAMVIQNPRYQVTQFGKPVTLSCSQTLNHNVMYWYQQKSSQAPKLLFHYYDKDFNNEADTPDNFQSRRPNTSFCFLDIRSPGLGDTAMYLCATRSDRAAYNSPLHFGNGTRLTVT.

This sequence joins TRBV7-2 and TRBJ1-6; the D is unclear. Trimming cost V 5 bases and J 8 bases, with 13 bases left between them. CDR3 length: 14 amino acids. CDR1 and CDR2 (germline): SGHTA, FQGNSA. The CDR3, as DNA: TGTGCCAGCAGCAAGCCCCAAGCAGATTCACCCCTCCACTTT. Protein product: CASSKPQADSPLHF.

This clonotype was observed a few times. The chain employs TRBV27 and TRBJ2-7; D remains ambiguous. CDR1 and CDR2 from the germline V gene are MNHEY and SMNVEV (reference sequence). Trimming took off 4 bases at V and 5 bases at J, with 12 bases between the two ends. The CDR3 is made up of 13 amino acids. The CDR3 DNA follows: TGTGCCAGCAGTTCGGTGAGCGAGGACGAGCAGTACTTC. Translating it yields CASSSVSEDEQYF.

The chain carries TRBV20-1 and TRBJ1-6, with 8 bases that match TRBD1. CDR3 length: 15 residues. The germline V gene encodes CDR1 DFQATT and CDR2 SNEGSKA (reference sequence). The V and J ends lost 6 bases and 8 bases, in that order; junction bases with no gene match: 12. The CDR3 loop is CSAKWTGQGHSPLHF. CDR3 nucleotides: TGCAGTGCGAAATGGACAGGGCAAGGGCATTCACCCCTCCACTTT.

Comment on this clonotype: Germline is not matched at one junction end, which may reflect a read error. This chain connects TRBV6-2 or TRBV6-3 to TRBJ1-4; tentatively, D is TRBD1 (6 bases). Germline CDR1 reads MNHEY; CDR2 reads SVGEGT. CDR3 length equals 17 residues. The CDR3 bases are TGTGCTAGCAGTTATACGTCGACAGGTTCAACTAATGAAAAACTGTTTTTT. Translated, it gives CASSYTSTGSTNEKLFF.

The V gene is TRBV6-2 or TRBV6-3, the J gene TRBJ2-7, with D unresolved. The CDR3 runs 12 residues. From germline, CDR1 is MNHEY and CDR2 SVGEGT. Trimming took 7 bases from V and 0 from J, leaving 7 bases between them. CDR3 in amino acids: CASTYNSYEQYF. The CDR3 nucleotides read TGTGCCAGCACGTACAACTCCTACGAGCAGTACTTC.

This clonotype was counted many times. The chain combines TRBV12-3 or TRBV12-4 with TRBJ2-5, with 9 bases aligning to TRBD2. Trimming cost V 7 bases and J 5 bases; bases outside gene matches: 17. This CDR3 contains 17 residues. The CDR3 reads CASTPRSIAGDRETQYF. In DNA, the CDR3 is TGTGCCAGCACCCCCCGGTCCATAGCGGGGGATAGGGAGACCCAGTACTTC.

This clonotype was observed a few times. J is TRBJ2-7 and V is TRBV27, with 9 bases aligning to TRBD1. There are 14 residues in the CDR3. Germline-derived CDR1 and CDR2 are MNHEY and SMNVEV (reference sequence). Losses at the gene ends were 7 bases for V and 2 bases for J; bases not matched to a gene: 6. CDR3 nucleotide sequence: TGTGCCAGCAACAGGGGGCGTGACGCCTACGAGCAGTACTTC. It translates to CASNRGRDAYEQYF.

The chain couples TRBV11-2 to TRBJ2-7, with D possibly being TRBD1 (6 bases). The CDR3 contains 13 residues. Trimming left V 5 bases short and J 1 base short, with 9 bases between. Germline V gene sequence: CDR1 SGHAT, CDR2 FQNNGV. The CDR3 loop reads CASSRDMSYEQYF. CDR3 nucleotide sequence: TGTGCCAGCAGCCGGGACATGTCCTACGAGCAGTACTTC. The variable domain in full, with the rest retrieved from reference TRBV11-2 and TRBJ2-7, is EAGVAQSPRYKIIEKRQSVAFWCNPISGHATLYWYQQILGQGPKLLIQFQNNGVVDDSQLPKDRFSAERLKGVDSTLKIQPAKLEDSAVYLCASSRDMSYEQYFGPGTRLTVT.

This clonotype was seen only a few times. The chain combines TRBV7-8 with TRBJ2-1, with TRBD2 matching 10 bases. V was clipped by 5 bases and J by 5 bases; unmatched bases: 6. CDR1 and CDR2 (germline): SGHVS, FQNEAQ. This CDR3 has 15 amino acids. In DNA form, the CDR3 reads TGTGCCAGCAGCATCAGGACTAGCGGCCACAATGAGCAGTTCTTC. Protein sequence: CASSIRTSGHNEQFF. The full variable domain, its missing parts supplied by reference TRBV7-8 and TRBJ2-1, is GAGVSQSPRYKVAKRGQDVALRCDPISGHVSLFWYQQALGQGPEFLTYFQNEAQLDKSGLPSDRFFAERPEGSVSTLKIQRTQQEDSAVYLCASSIRTSGHNEQFFGPGTRLTVL.

This clonotype was found once. The CDR3 sequence is CASSYVGWDTEAFF. Written as DNA, the CDR3 is TGTGCCAGCAGTTACGTCGGGTGGGATACTGAAGCTTTCTTT. V is TRBV6-6 and J is TRBJ1-1; unclear D gene. This CDR3 is 14 amino acids long. Germline V lookup: CDR1 MNHNY, CDR2 SVGAGI (reference sequence). The V and J ends lost 2 bases and 5 bases respectively, with 12 bases between them.

This clonotype was counted many times. The V call is TRBV7-2, the J call TRBJ2-3; 9 bases agree with TRBD1. The CDR3 extends over 16 amino acids. The V segment lost 1 base and the J segment 4 bases; nucleotides outside the gene matches: 6. The V gene's germline CDR1 is SGHTA and CDR2 FQGNSA. The CDR3 is CASSLGSGTGSDTQYF. CDR3 coding DNA: TGTGCCAGCAGCTTAGGGTCTGGGACAGGGTCAGATACGCAGTATTTT.

The chain links TRBV5-1 to TRBJ1-2; D possibly corresponds to TRBD1 (6 bases). V was shortened by 0 bases and J by 8 bases, with 11 bases between the two germline ends. The CDR3 loop spans 13 amino acids. Germline CDR1 and CDR2: SGHRS and YFSETQ. The CDR3 protein is CASSLDRERGYTF. Here the CDR3 DNA reads TGCGCCAGCAGCTTGGACAGGGAGCGCGGCTACACCTTC.

V gene TRBV6-6 combines with J gene TRBJ1-2; 9 bases align to TRBD1. After removal of 4 bases from V and 4 bases from J, the junction contained 7 bases not matched to a gene. The CDR3 has 15 amino acids. Looked up from germline, CDR1 is MNHNY and CDR2 is SVGAGI (reference sequence). The CDR3 loop reads CASSSGQGIGYGYTF. The CDR3 DNA sequence: TGTGCCAGCAGTTCGGGACAGGGTATAGGCTATGGCTACACCTTC.

V is TRBV27 and J is TRBJ2-1, with D perhaps TRBD2 (5 bases). The CDR3 sequence is 14 residues long. Trimming removed 7 bases from V and 2 bases from J, with 12 bases in between. Germline V gene lookup returns CDR1 MNHEY and CDR2 SMNVEV (reference sequence). The CDR3 DNA reads as TGTGCCAGCAAGGAGGCCAGAACCTACAATGAGCAGTTCTTC. This translates into CASKEARTYNEQFF.